Below are 8 T cell receptor beta chains sequenced from a single sample in a study of cytomegalovirus exposure and HLA in healthy donors. PCR employed 60 Vbeta and 13 Jbeta primers. The method was immunoSEQ multiplex PCR; TCRdb's version includes in-frame clones alone and lacks a portion of them. The sample carries 100,000 to 150,000 clones, roughly 78% recorded once. Sequencing used PBMCs. The source is a man aged 25 to 40 in good health and CMV-seropositive.

The V call is TRBV9, the J call TRBJ2-7; maybe TRBD2 (5 bases). CDR3 length equals 15 residues. From germline, CDR1 is SGDLS and CDR2 YYNGEE. V lost 3 bases, J lost 3 bases, and 16 bases lay in between. The CDR3, as DNA: TGTGCCAGCAGCGAGGACGGAGAGGGATTCTACGAGCAGTACTTC. The encoded protein is CASSEDGEGFYEQYF. Complete variable domain (other parts from reference TRBV9 and TRBJ2-7): DSGVTQTPKHLITATGQRVTLRCSPRSGDLSVYWYQQSLDQGLQFLIQYYNGEERAKGNILERFSAQQFPDLHSELNLSSLELGDSALYFCASSEDGEGFYEQYFGPGTRLTVT.

The chain carries TRBV5-1 and TRBJ2-7; TRBD1 agrees at 9 bases. V trimming: 4 bases; J trimming: 0 bases; junction bases outside the gene matches: 8. The CDR3 spans 16 residues. CDR1 is SGHRS and CDR2 is YFSETQ in the germline V gene. The CDR3, as DNA: TGCGCCAGCAGCCCCGTCGGGGACAGGGCCTCCTACGAGCAGTACTTC. The encoded protein is CASSPVGDRASYEQYF.

The chain has TRBV11-2 and TRBJ2-3; 9 bases are shared with TRBD2. The ends lost 1 base at V and 8 bases at J; junction bases unmatched: 13. Per germline, CDR1 SGHAT and CDR2 FQNNGV. CDR3 length equals 17 residues. The CDR3 spells CASSLGVGSGGGVTQYF. The CDR3 nucleotides read TGTGCCAGCAGCTTAGGAGTGGGTAGCGGGGGAGGGGTTACGCAGTATTTT.

The rearrangement joins TRBV7-2 to TRBJ1-2, with D hard to call. The length of the CDR3 is 12 residues. V dropped 3 bases and J dropped 8 bases, with 10 bases sitting between them. The germline V gene encodes CDR1 SGHTA and CDR2 FQGNSA. The CDR3 is CASSFSPGGYTF. CDR3 nucleotides: TGTGCCAGCAGCTTCAGTCCAGGAGGCTACACCTTC.

The V call is TRBV5-1, the J call TRBJ2-7, with 8 bases identical to TRBD2. Losses at the gene ends were 3 bases for V and 3 bases for J; bases not matched to a gene: 8. There are 15 residues in the CDR3. CDR1 is SGHRS, CDR2 YFSETQ, per germline. CDR3 nucleotides: TGCGCCAGCAGCTCGAAGGAGCGGGGGTTCTACGAGCAGTACTTC. It encodes CASSSKERGFYEQYF.

The chain uses TRBV6-6 and TRBJ1-5, with D possibly being TRBD1 (5 bases). CDR3 length: 15 amino acids. Trimming stripped 4 bases from V and 3 bases from J, with 13 bases between. Germline lookup yields CDR1 MNHNY and CDR2 SVGAGI (reference sequence). Here the CDR3 reads CASSSGRGYNQPQHF. CDR3 in DNA: TGTGCCAGCAGTTCCGGACGGGGGTACAATCAGCCCCAGCATTTT.

The rearrangement links TRBV14 to TRBJ1-2; perhaps TRBD1 as D (6 bases). This CDR3 has 15 amino acids. Germline CDR1 SGHDN, CDR2 FVKESK. Trimming left V 4 bases short and J 0 bases short, with 12 bases between. The CDR3 region is CASSLGARSNYGYTF. CDR3 bases: TGTGCCAGCAGCCTGGGGGCCCGGTCTAACTATGGCTACACCTTC.

The chain combines TRBV11-2 with TRBJ2-5, with a possible D match to TRBD1 (5 bases). V lost 0 bases and J lost 1, with 15 bases in between. CDR3 size: 17 residues. The germline CDR1 and CDR2 sequences are SGHAT and FQNNGV. The CDR3 region has the DNA TGTGCCAGCAGCTTAGAAGACAGCCTTAGCCTCCAAGAGACCCAGTACTTC. This translates into CASSLEDSLSLQETQYF.